The present T cell receptor (beta chain) was sequenced within a study of regulatory T cells in long-lasting Graves disease. Study context: Over 5 years of antithyroid drugs plus positive TSH receptor antibodies defined persistent Graves' disease.

Building of the TCR beta libraries involved iRepertoire HTBI primers and Arm-PCR of CDR3 regions. TCRdb redid the calling of the multiplex PCR reads with MiXCR, one entry per CDR3 protein. In the table there are 350,000 to 500,000 distinct CDR3 sequences, approximately 22% of which are singletons. This clonotype was picked up many times. The antigen remains undetermined. Indicated time point: persistent/refractory GD, antithyroid drugs over 5 years with positive TRAb. PBMC-derived RNA was used for the TCR library. Study observations and caveats: It was in persistent disease that TRBV28, TRBJ1-2 and TRBJ2-5 were favored. Whereas new patients shared 970 or so public clonotypes, persistent patients shared more, at 2,500 to 3,500.

This CDR3 has 13 amino acids. The V and J ends lost 4 bases and 7 bases, in that order; junction bases with no gene match: 0. Sequenced material: peripheral blood mononuclear cells (PBMCs), taken when the disease was refractory, from a patient treated with antithyroid drugs. The sequence came from a female donor with Graves disease. The chain links TRBV12-3 or TRBV12-4 to TRBJ1-6; 8 bases are shared with TRBD1. CDR3 in DNA: TGTGCCAGCAGTTCAGGGGGCAATTCACCCCTCCACTTT. This codes for CASSSGGNSPLHF.